This paragraph reports one T cell receptor (beta chain). This record belongs to a study of control samples from healthy donors and cancer patients. Sequenced by immunoSEQ multiplex PCR; TCRdb stores in-frame clones only, minus some. The sample includes just over 150,000 clones, around 96% of them seen just once. Germline V CDR1 and CDR2: MNHEY, SVGEGT. The CDR3 totals 14 residues. V dropped 4 bases and J dropped 0 bases, with 9 bases sitting between them. The sequence was obtained from a woman aged 40 to 49 in good health. Sequencing was done on a sample of blood. The genes are TRBV6-2 or TRBV6-3 and TRBJ1-2; D not certain. The CDR3 DNA is TGTGCCAGCAGTTCACAAGGACCTAACTATGGCTACACCTTC. This codes for CASSSQGPNYGYTF.